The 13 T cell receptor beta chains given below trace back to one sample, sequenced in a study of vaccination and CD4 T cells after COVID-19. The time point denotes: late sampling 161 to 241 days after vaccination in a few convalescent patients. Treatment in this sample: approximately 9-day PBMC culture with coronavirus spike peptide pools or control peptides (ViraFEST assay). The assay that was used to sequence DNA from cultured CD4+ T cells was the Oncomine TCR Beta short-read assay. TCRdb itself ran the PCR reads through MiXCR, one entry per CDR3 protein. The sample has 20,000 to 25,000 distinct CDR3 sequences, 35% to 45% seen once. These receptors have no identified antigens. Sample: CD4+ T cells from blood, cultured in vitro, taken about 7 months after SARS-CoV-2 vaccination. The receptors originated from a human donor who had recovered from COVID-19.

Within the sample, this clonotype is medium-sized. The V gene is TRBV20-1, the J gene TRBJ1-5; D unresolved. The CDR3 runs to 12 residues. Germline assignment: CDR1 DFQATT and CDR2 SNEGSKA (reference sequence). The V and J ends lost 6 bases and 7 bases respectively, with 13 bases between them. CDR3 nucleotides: TGCAGTGCCGTCGAGGGAGGGCAGCCCCAGCATTTT. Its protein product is CSAVEGGQPQHF.

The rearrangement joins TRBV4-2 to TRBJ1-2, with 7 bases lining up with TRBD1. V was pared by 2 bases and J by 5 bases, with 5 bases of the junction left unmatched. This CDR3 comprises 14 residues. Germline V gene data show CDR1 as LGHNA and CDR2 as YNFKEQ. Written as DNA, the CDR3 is TGTGCCAGCAGCCAAAGGGGGCTGGTTTATGGCTACACCTTC. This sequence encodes CASSQRGLVYGYTF.

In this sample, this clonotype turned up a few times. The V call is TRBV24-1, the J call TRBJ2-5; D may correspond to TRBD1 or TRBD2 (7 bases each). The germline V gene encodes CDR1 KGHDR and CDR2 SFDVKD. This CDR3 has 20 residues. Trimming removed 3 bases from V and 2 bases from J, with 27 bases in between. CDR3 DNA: TGTGCCACCAGTGATCCTAGGTCAGCGGGAACAGGGGCCCCTCAAGAGACCCAGTACTTC. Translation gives CATSDPRSAGTGAPQETQYF.

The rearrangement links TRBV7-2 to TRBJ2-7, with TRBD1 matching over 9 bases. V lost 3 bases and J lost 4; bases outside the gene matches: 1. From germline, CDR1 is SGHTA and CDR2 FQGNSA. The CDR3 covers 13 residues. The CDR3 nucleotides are TGTGCCAGCAGCTTCGGACAGGGGTACGAGCAGTACTTC. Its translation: CASSFGQGYEQYF.

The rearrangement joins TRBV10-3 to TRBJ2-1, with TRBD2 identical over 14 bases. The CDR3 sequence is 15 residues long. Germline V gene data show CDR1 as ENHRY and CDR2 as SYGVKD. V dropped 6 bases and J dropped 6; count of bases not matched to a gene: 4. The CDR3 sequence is CAIRAGLAGANEQFF. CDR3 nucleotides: TGTGCCATCAGAGCGGGACTAGCGGGAGCCAATGAGCAGTTCTTC.

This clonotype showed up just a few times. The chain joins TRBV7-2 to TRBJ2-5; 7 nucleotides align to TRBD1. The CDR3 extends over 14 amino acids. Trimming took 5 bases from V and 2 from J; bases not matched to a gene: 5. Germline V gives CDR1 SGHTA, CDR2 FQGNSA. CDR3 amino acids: CASSTQGRQETQYF. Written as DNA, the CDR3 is TGTGCCAGCAGCACACAGGGGAGACAAGAGACCCAGTACTTC.

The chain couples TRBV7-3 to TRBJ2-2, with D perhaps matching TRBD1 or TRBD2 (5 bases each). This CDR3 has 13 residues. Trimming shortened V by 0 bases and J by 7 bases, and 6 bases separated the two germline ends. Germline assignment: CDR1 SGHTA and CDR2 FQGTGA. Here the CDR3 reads CASSLTRGGELFF. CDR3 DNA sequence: TGTGCCAGCAGCTTAACGAGGGGCGGGGAGCTGTTTTTT.

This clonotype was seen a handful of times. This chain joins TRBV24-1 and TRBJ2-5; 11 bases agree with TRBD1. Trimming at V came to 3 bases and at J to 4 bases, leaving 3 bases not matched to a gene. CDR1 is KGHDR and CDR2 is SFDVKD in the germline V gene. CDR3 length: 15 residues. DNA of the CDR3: TGTGCCACCAGTGATACCGGGACAGGGGGAGAGACCCAGTACTTC. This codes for CATSDTGTGGETQYF.

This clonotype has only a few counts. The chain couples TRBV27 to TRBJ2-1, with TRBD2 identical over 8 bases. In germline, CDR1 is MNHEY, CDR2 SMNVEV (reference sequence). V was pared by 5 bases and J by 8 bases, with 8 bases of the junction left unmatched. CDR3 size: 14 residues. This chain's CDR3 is CASSRSGTSYEQFF. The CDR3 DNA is TGTGCCAGCAGTAGATCCGGGACTAGTTATGAGCAGTTCTTC.

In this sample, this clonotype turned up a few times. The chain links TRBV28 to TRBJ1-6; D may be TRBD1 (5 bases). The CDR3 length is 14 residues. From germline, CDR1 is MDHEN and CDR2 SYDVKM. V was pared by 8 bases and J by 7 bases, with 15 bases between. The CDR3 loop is CASRTHRSNSPLHF. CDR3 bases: TGTGCCAGCCGCACTCACAGGAGCAATTCACCCCTCCACTTT. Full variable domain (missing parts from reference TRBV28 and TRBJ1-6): DVKVTQSSRYLVKRTGEKVFLECVQDMDHENMFWYRQDPGLGLRLIYFSYDVKMKEKGDIPEGYSVSREKKERFSLILESASTNQTSMYLCASRTHRSNSPLHFGNGTRLTVT.

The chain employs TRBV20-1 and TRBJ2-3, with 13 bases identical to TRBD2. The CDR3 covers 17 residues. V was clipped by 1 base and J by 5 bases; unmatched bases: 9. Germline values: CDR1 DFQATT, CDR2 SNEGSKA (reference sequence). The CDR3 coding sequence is TGCAGTGCTAGAGGAATAAGGACTAGCGGGAGAAGAGATACGCAGTATTTT. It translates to CSARGIRTSGRRDTQYF.

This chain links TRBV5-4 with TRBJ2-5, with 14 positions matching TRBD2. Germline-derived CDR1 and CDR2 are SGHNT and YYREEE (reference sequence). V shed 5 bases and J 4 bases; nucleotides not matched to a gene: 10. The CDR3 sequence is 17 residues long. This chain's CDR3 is CASSSGTSGSGGETQYF. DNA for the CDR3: TGTGCCAGCAGTTCTGGGACTAGCGGGAGTGGGGGAGAGACCCAGTACTTC.

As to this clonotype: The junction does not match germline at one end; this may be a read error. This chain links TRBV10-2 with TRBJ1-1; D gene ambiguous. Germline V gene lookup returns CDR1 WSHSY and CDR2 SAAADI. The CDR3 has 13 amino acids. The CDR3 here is CASRRHPLFGAFF. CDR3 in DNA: TGTGCCAGCAGAAGACATCCCCTTTTTGGAGCTTTCTTT.